This T cell receptor beta chain was retrieved from a study of blood T cells in healthy people across ages. This clonotype was counted only a few times. Then a second PCR, running about 6 to 11 cycles, was carried out with a sample-barcoded 5' primer and a J-beta primer mix. Sequencing yielded, for each sample, at least 3 million paired-end reads carrying CDR3. TCRdb recomputed calls from the 5' RACE reads with MiXCR, one row per CDR3 protein. The sample has approximately 1.5 million distinct CDR3 sequences; about 31% are singletons. The donors, healthy Caucasians from Russia, were aged roughly 6 to 95. Donors each provided around 10 milliliters of peripheral blood. V was clipped by 4 bases and J by 7 bases; unmatched bases: 5. This CDR3 region has 13 residues. Germline CDR1 reads MNHNS; CDR2 reads SASEGT.

This TCR came from a woman under 40 in good health. Material for sequencing was blood. The gene calls are TRBV6-1 and TRBJ1-2; 8 nucleotides line up with TRBD1. Here the CDR3 reads CASSGTGISGYTF. The DNA for the CDR3 is TGTGCCAGCAGTGGGACAGGGATATCTGGCTACACCTTC.